These T cell receptor beta chains were read from a single sample in a study of blood T cell repertoires in COVID-19. Generated by immunoSEQ multiplex PCR, the TCRdb table keeps only in-frame clones and is missing some. The table lists 200,000 or so clones, approximately 84% of them singletons. The specimen was peripheral blood. The receptors derive from a human donor with acute or convalescent COVID-19. The donor label of this sample is uncertain. CDR3s include the opening cysteine and the closing phenylalanine or tryptophan. Fields, in order: V gene, D gene, clone size, J gene, CDR3 DNA, CDR3 protein. D genes are given only for firm matches. Clone size is not always given. Where it is, it says once, few, many or a class for expanded clones.

v_gene: TRBV5-1
d_gene: TRBD2
abundance: .
j_gene: TRBJ2-5
CDR3nt: TGCGCCAGCAGCTATACTAGCGGCCAAGAGACCCAGTACTTC
CDR3aa: CASSYTSGQETQYF

v_gene: TRBV9
d_gene: TRBD1
abundance: once
j_gene: TRBJ2-2
CDR3nt: TGTGCCAGCAGCGTAGTGATAGGGGGCGTAACCGGGGAGCTGTTTTTT
CDR3aa: CASSVVIGGVTGELFF

v_gene: TRBV3-1/TRBV3-2
d_gene: TRBD1
abundance: .
j_gene: TRBJ2-3
CDR3nt: TGTGCCAGCAGCCAGACAGGGGGCAGGGATACGCAGTATTTT
CDR3aa: CASSQTGGRDTQYF

v_gene: TRBV5-1
d_gene: .
abundance: .
j_gene: TRBJ1-6
CDR3nt: TGCGCCAGCAGCGAATTCGTATCGGCGGATTCACCCCTCCACTTT
CDR3aa: CASSEFVSADSPLHF

v_gene: TRBV3-1/TRBV3-2
d_gene: .
abundance: .
j_gene: TRBJ2-7
CDR3nt: TGTGCCAGCAGCCAGACGTCAGGGAGGGAGCAGTACTTC
CDR3aa: CASSQTSGREQYF

v_gene: TRBV5-8
d_gene: .
abundance: .
j_gene: TRBJ2-5
CDR3nt: TGTGCCAGAGGGGGGAGGGCCCGGGAGACCCAGTACTTC
CDR3aa: CARGGRARETQYF

v_gene: TRBV6-5
d_gene: .
abundance: .
j_gene: TRBJ2-1
CDR3nt: TGTGCCAGCGCGCGCCGGGAGTCCTACAATGAGCAGTTCTTC
CDR3aa: CASARRESYNEQFF

v_gene: TRBV6-5
d_gene: .
abundance: .
j_gene: TRBJ1-1
CDR3nt: TGTGCCAACGCACAGGGCCTTGGAACTGAAGCTTTCTTT
CDR3aa: CANAQGLGTEAFF

v_gene: TRBV7-8
d_gene: TRBD2
abundance: .
j_gene: TRBJ2-2
CDR3nt: TGTGCCAGCAGCTTAACTAGCGGGAGGGGGACCACCGGGGAGCTGTTTTTT
CDR3aa: CASSLTSGRGTTGELFF

v_gene: TRBV30
d_gene: .
abundance: .
j_gene: TRBJ2-5
CDR3nt: TGTGCCTGGAGTGTAGGAGGGGTGACCCAGTACTTC
CDR3aa: CAWSVGGVTQYF

v_gene: TRBV6-6
d_gene: TRBD1
abundance: .
j_gene: TRBJ1-6
CDR3nt: TGTGCCAGCACTAAACCGGGACAGCAACTTCCACCCCTCCACTTT
CDR3aa: CASTKPGQQLPPLHF

v_gene: TRBV12-3/TRBV12-4
d_gene: TRBD2
abundance: .
j_gene: TRBJ2-7
CDR3nt: TGTGCCAGCAGTTTACCGGGAGGGGACGAGCAGTACTTC
CDR3aa: CASSLPGGDEQYF

v_gene: TRBV3-1/TRBV3-2
d_gene: TRBD1
abundance: .
j_gene: TRBJ1-1
CDR3nt: TGTGCCAGCAGCCACCGGACAGGGAGGAGGTCTGAAGCTTTCTTT
CDR3aa: CASSHRTGRRSEAFF

v_gene: TRBV6-6
d_gene: TRBD1
abundance: .
j_gene: TRBJ2-7
CDR3nt: TGTGCCAGCAGTTCAGGACAGGGGGCGGAGCAGTACTTC
CDR3aa: CASSSGQGAEQYF

v_gene: TRBV7-2
d_gene: .
abundance: .
j_gene: TRBJ1-1
CDR3nt: TGTGCCAGCAGCTTAGCCTCTCAGGGGAGCACTGAAGCTTTCTTT
CDR3aa: CASSLASQGSTEAFF

v_gene: TRBV21-1
d_gene: .
abundance: .
j_gene: TRBJ2-1
CDR3nt: .
CDR3aa: CASSKFGGGNNEQFF

v_gene: TRBV15
d_gene: TRBD2
abundance: few
j_gene: TRBJ2-1
CDR3nt: TGTGCCACCAGCAGAGATAGCGGGAGTAGGTCCAATGAGCAGTTCTTC
CDR3aa: CATSRDSGSRSNEQFF

v_gene: TRBV5-1
d_gene: TRBD1
abundance: many
j_gene: TRBJ2-7
CDR3nt: TGCGCCAGCAGCGTCACAGGGGGCGAGCAGTACTTC
CDR3aa: CASSVTGGEQYF

v_gene: TRBV24-1
d_gene: .
abundance: .
j_gene: TRBJ2-6
CDR3nt: TGTGCCACCGGGGACACGGTCGGGGTCCTGACTTTC
CDR3aa: CATGDTVGVLTF

v_gene: TRBV6-5
d_gene: .
abundance: .
j_gene: TRBJ2-1
CDR3nt: TGTGCCAGCAGTCCGACGTGGGCCCTAAACAATGAGCAGTTCTTC
CDR3aa: CASSPTWALNNEQFF

v_gene: TRBV7-2
d_gene: .
abundance: .
j_gene: TRBJ2-1
CDR3nt: TGTGCCAGCAGCCGGATACAGTCCACGGAGCAGTTCTTC
CDR3aa: CASSRIQSTEQFF

v_gene: TRBV11-2
d_gene: .
abundance: .
j_gene: TRBJ1-1
CDR3nt: TGTGCCAGCAGCTTAGGGGGGGGGCAAAAAGCTTTCTTT
CDR3aa: CASSLGGGQKAFF

v_gene: TRBV7-9
d_gene: .
abundance: .
j_gene: TRBJ1-1
CDR3nt: TGTGCCAGCAAAGTCCCTGTAACTAACACTGAAGCTTTCTTT
CDR3aa: CASKVPVTNTEAFF

v_gene: TRBV4-3
d_gene: .
abundance: .
j_gene: TRBJ2-7
CDR3nt: TGCGCCAGCAGTCCAAGGTTAGCGGACGAGCAGTACTTC
CDR3aa: CASSPRLADEQYF

v_gene: TRBV15
d_gene: .
abundance: .
j_gene: TRBJ2-7
CDR3nt: TGTGCCACCAGCGTAGACTCACACTCCGAGCAGTACTTC
CDR3aa: CATSVDSHSEQYF

v_gene: TRBV25-1
d_gene: .
abundance: .
j_gene: TRBJ2-1
CDR3nt: TGTGCCAGCAGTTCTAGTGGGTACAATGAGCAGTTCTTC
CDR3aa: CASSSSGYNEQFF

v_gene: TRBV19
d_gene: .
abundance: .
j_gene: TRBJ2-7
CDR3nt: TGTGCCAGTAGTATTCAGGGGGGTTCTGGCGAGCAGTACTTC
CDR3aa: CASSIQGGSGEQYF

v_gene: TRBV6-5
d_gene: TRBD1
abundance: .
j_gene: TRBJ2-7
CDR3nt: TGTGCCAGCACCCGCCAACAGGGGGCCTACGAGCAGTACTTC
CDR3aa: CASTRQQGAYEQYF

v_gene: TRBV18
d_gene: TRBD2
abundance: .
j_gene: TRBJ2-3
CDR3nt: TGTGCCAGCTCACCACTGGGTAGCGGGGGCACAGATACGCAGTATTTT
CDR3aa: CASSPLGSGGTDTQYF

v_gene: TRBV10-3
d_gene: .
abundance: .
j_gene: TRBJ1-3
CDR3nt: TGTGCCACTCGGGACTCACGCTCTGGAAACACCATATATTTT
CDR3aa: CATRDSRSGNTIYF

v_gene: TRBV3-1/TRBV3-2
d_gene: TRBD2
abundance: .
j_gene: TRBJ2-5
CDR3nt: TGTGCCAGCAGCCAGGCGGGGGTAGGCCGAGAGACCCAGTACTTC
CDR3aa: CASSQAGVGRETQYF

v_gene: TRBV2
d_gene: TRBD1
abundance: .
j_gene: TRBJ1-4
CDR3nt: TGTGCCAGCAGGGGACAGGCCGCAACTAATGAAAAACTGTTTTTT
CDR3aa: CASRGQAATNEKLFF

v_gene: TRBV19
d_gene: .
abundance: .
j_gene: TRBJ1-5
CDR3nt: TGTGCCAGTAGTATAGAGGGCACGGGAAGTCAGCCCCAGCATTTT
CDR3aa: CASSIEGTGSQPQHF

v_gene: TRBV11-2
d_gene: .
abundance: .
j_gene: TRBJ2-2
CDR3nt: TGTGCCAGCAGCTTTCGGCCAGCGGAGTTTCAGGGGGAGCTGTTTTTT
CDR3aa: CASSFRPAEFQGELFF

v_gene: TRBV6-6
d_gene: .
abundance: .
j_gene: TRBJ1-5
CDR3nt: TGTGCCAGCGGAGACAGTGGACAGCCCCAGCATTTT
CDR3aa: CASGDSGQPQHF

v_gene: TRBV3-1/TRBV3-2
d_gene: TRBD2
abundance: .
j_gene: TRBJ2-3
CDR3nt: TGTGCCAGCAGCCAAGGGCGGGAGGGTGCAGATACGCAGTATTTT
CDR3aa: CASSQGREGADTQYF

v_gene: TRBV18
d_gene: TRBD1
abundance: .
j_gene: TRBJ2-5
CDR3nt: TGTGCCAGCTCAGGACAGGGATCCGAGACCCAGTACTTC
CDR3aa: CASSGQGSETQYF

v_gene: TRBV7-9
d_gene: TRBD2
abundance: .
j_gene: TRBJ2-5
CDR3nt: TGTGCCAGCAGCCCACTCCCTCTGACTAGCGGGAGAGGAGAGACCCAGTACTTC
CDR3aa: CASSPLPLTSGRGETQYF

v_gene: TRBV23-1
d_gene: .
abundance: .
j_gene: TRBJ2-1
CDR3nt: TGCGCCAGCAGCCCTGTCCCCCCAATAGCAAATGAGCAGTTCTTC
CDR3aa: CASSPVPPIANEQFF

v_gene: TRBV7-8
d_gene: TRBD2
abundance: .
j_gene: TRBJ2-3
CDR3nt: TGTGCCAGCAGCTTCCTTAGCGGGAGGGCCTCCACAGATACGCAGTATTTT
CDR3aa: CASSFLSGRASTDTQYF

v_gene: TRBV5-1
d_gene: .
abundance: .
j_gene: TRBJ2-2
CDR3nt: TGCGCCAGCAGCTCGGACTACACCGGGGAGCTGTTTTTT
CDR3aa: CASSSDYTGELFF

v_gene: TRBV5-4
d_gene: .
abundance: .
j_gene: TRBJ2-5
CDR3nt: TGTGCCAGCAGCTTGGATCGCCGGCAGGCCCAAGAGACCCAGTACTTC
CDR3aa: CASSLDRRQAQETQYF

v_gene: TRBV12-2
d_gene: .
abundance: .
j_gene: TRBJ2-7
CDR3nt: TGTGCAAGTCGCTTAGCGCGGGACAGGGGACCCTACGAGCAGTACTTC
CDR3aa: CASRLARDRGPYEQYF

v_gene: TRBV19
d_gene: .
abundance: .
j_gene: TRBJ1-5
CDR3nt: TGTGCCAGTACCCCAGAGGCGGGCAGGGGAGGGAATCAGCCCCAGCATTTT
CDR3aa: CASTPEAGRGGNQPQHF